These T cell receptor beta chains were read from a single sample in a study of radiotherapy plus CTLA-4 blockade in lung cancer. Measured with immunoSEQ multiplex PCR; TCRdb has only the in-frame clones, and not every one. The data show 50,000 to 65,000 clones, approximately 80% seen once. Sample: peripheral blood, taken from a patient treated with radiotherapy plus ipilimumab. These receptors all come from a human donor with non-small cell lung cancer who had a complete response to radiotherapy plus ipilimumab. CDR3s include the opening cysteine and the closing phenylalanine or tryptophan. A D gene is named only where the DNA matches it firmly. Not every row has a clone size; where given, it reads once, few, many or a size class.

cdr3_length clone_size d_call j_call v_call cdr3_aa cdr3_nt
15 - TRBD1 TRBJ1-4 TRBV6-1 CASRGQGAVNEKLFF TGTGCCAGCAGGGGACAGGGGGCGGTTAATGAAAAACTGTTTTTT
15 - TRBD1 TRBJ1-4 TRBV27 CASSTDRLGDEKLFF TGTGCCAGCAGTACGGACAGGTTGGGTGATGAAAAACTGTTTTTT
13 few - TRBJ1-2 TRBV7-2 CASSLGQQGGYTF TGTGCCAGCAGCTTAGGACAGCAGGGTGGCTACACCTTC
15 - TRBD1 TRBJ2-7 TRBV7-8 CASSLDRGSTYEQYF TGTGCCAGCAGCTTGGACAGGGGATCCACCTACGAGCAGTACTTC
15 once TRBD1 TRBJ1-2 TRBV5-1 CASSLGGGINYGYTF TGCGCCAGCAGCTTGGGAGGGGGCATTAACTATGGCTACACCTTC
13 - - TRBJ2-7 TRBV11-2 CASGVSLATEQYF TGTGCCAGCGGAGTAAGCCTAGCGACCGAGCAGTACTTC
13 - - TRBJ2-1 TRBV29-1 CSVEDWTDNEQFF TGCAGCGTTGAAGATTGGACAGACAATGAGCAGTTCTTC
12 - - TRBJ1-2 TRBV6-6 CASSSGDYGYTF TGTGCCAGCAGTTCAGGGGACTATGGCTACACCTTC
16 once - TRBJ2-2 TRBV4-3 CASSQGGGANTGELFF TGCGCCAGCAGCCAAGGAGGCGGGGCGAACACCGGGGAGCTGTTTTTT
19 - TRBD2 TRBJ2-5 TRBV5-6 CASSLAFYGTSGSSKTQYF TGTGCCAGCAGCTTGGCCTTTTATGGGACTAGCGGGAGTTCAAAGACCCAGTACTTC
15 - TRBD1 TRBJ1-5 TRBV19 CASSMGTGFGQPQHF TGTGCCAGTAGTATGGGGACAGGGTTCGGTCAGCCCCAGCATTTT
15 - - TRBJ1-1 TRBV11-3 CASSNARGKNTEAFF TGTGCCAGCAGCAACGCTAGGGGAAAGAACACTGAAGCTTTCTTT
18 - TRBD2 TRBJ2-1 TRBV11-3 CASSSGTSGGSSYNEQFF TGTGCCAGCAGCTCAGGGACTAGCGGGGGGAGCTCCTACAATGAGCAGTTCTTC
14 - TRBD1 TRBJ1-4 TRBV7-2 CASSTGQGSEKLFF TGTGCCAGCAGCACGGGACAGGGGTCTGAAAAACTGTTTTTT
14 - - TRBJ2-3 TRBV25-1 CASRVGGSTDTQYF TGTGCCAGCAGGGTTGGCGGTAGCACAGATACGCAGTATTTT
19 - TRBD2 TRBJ2-3 TRBV18 CASSPALGDSGGYTDTQYF TGTGCCAGCTCACCCGCACTGGGCGATAGCGGGGGATACACAGATACGCAGTATTTT
14 - - TRBJ1-4 TRBV5-5 CASSSLTGDEKLFF TGTGCCAGCAGCTCATTAACAGGAGATGAAAAACTGTTTTTT
16 - - TRBJ2-2 TRBV9 CASSVGASSHTGELFF TGTGCCAGCAGCGTAGGGGCCAGTTCTCACACCGGGGAGCTGTTTTTT
14 once - TRBJ2-5 TRBV7-9 CASTLDSAGETQYF TGTGCCAGCACCTTAGATTCCGCGGGGGAGACCCAGTACTTC
14 - - TRBJ1-1 TRBV2 CASSEARGSSEAFF TGTGCCAGCAGTGAAGCGAGGGGGAGTAGTGAAGCTTTCTTT
14 few - TRBJ2-1 TRBV15 CATRGSGRYNEQFF TGTGCCACCAGGGGCAGCGGAAGATACAATGAGCAGTTCTTC
15 - TRBD2 TRBJ2-3 TRBV27 CASAWGAGATDTQYF TGTGCCAGCGCATGGGGAGCGGGGGCCACAGATACGCAGTATTTT
17 - TRBD2 TRBJ2-2 TRBV19 CASSAPGLAGGTGELFF TGTGCCAGTAGTGCCCCTGGACTAGCGGGAGGAACCGGGGAGCTGTTTTTT
15 - TRBD2 TRBJ2-7 TRBV9 CASSEGLAGGYEQYF TGTGCCAGCAGCGAGGGACTAGCGGGGGGCTACGAGCAGTACTTC
19 - - TRBJ2-4 TRBV7-2 CASSPSPLRMRQTKNIQYF TGTGCCAGCAGCCCCAGTCCCCTTAGGATGCGGCAGACCAAAAACATTCAGTACTTC
15 - - TRBJ1-5 TRBV9 CASSVTAGTNQPQHF TGTGCCAGCAGCGTGACAGCCGGTACTAATCAGCCCCAGCATTTT
15 - - TRBJ1-1 TRBV5-1 CASSLDTGLGTEAFF TGCGCCAGCAGCTTGGACACAGGGCTCGGCACTGAAGCTTTCTTT
16 - TRBD1 TRBJ2-3 TRBV9 CASSTRTGLSTDTQYF TGTGCCAGCAGCACTCGGACAGGGCTAAGCACAGATACGCAGTATTTT
14 - - TRBJ1-2 TRBV18 CASSPPGPGSFYTF TGTGCCAGCTCACCACCCGGGCCCGGGAGCTTCTACACCTTC
15 - TRBD1 TRBJ1-4 TRBV9 CASSVGQGAYEKLFF TGTGCCAGCAGCGTAGGACAGGGGGCTTATGAAAAACTGTTTTTT